This T cell receptor beta chain emerged from a study of identical twins. TCRdb re-called the 5' RACE reads with MiXCR, one entry per CDR3 protein. The sample gives about 220,000 distinct CDR3 sequences, roughly 10% of which show up once; over 4.5% is in the top ten. The trim removed 1 base at V and 3 bases at J, leaving 1 base unmatched. The CDR3 totals 15 residues. The germline CDR1 and CDR2 sequences are GTSNPN and SVGIG (reference sequence). Study-wide findings and caveats: The conclusions drew on cross-sectional statistical analysis instead of tracking the same donors.

On this clonotype: What it recognizes is unknown.

The TCR comes from a woman under 30 in good health. V usage is TRBV30 and J usage is TRBJ2-2, with 11 bases lining up with TRBD2. Sequenced: memory (CD45RO+) T cells sorted from blood. The CDR3 region has the DNA TGTGCCTGGAGTGGACTAGCGGGATACACCGGGGAGCTGTTTTTT. It translates to CAWSGLAGYTGELFF. The whole variable domain, remainder taken from reference TRBV30 and TRBJ2-2, is SQTIHQWPATLVQPVGSPLSLECTVEGTSNPNLYWYRQAAGRGLQLLFYSVGIGQISSEVPQNLSASRPQDRQFILSSKKLLLSDSGFYLCAWSGLAGYTGELFFGEGSRLTVL.